This T cell receptor (beta chain) was captured by sequencing in a study of long-term antiretroviral therapy in people with HIV. Across the study: There is a gap of about a decade between the earliest samples and the later 2015 immediate-ART recommendation.

Notes on the study in general: Information on adherence to ART, viral resistance or therapy changes was unavailable. Diversity increased after ART yet remained lower than in transplant donor controls. Control repertoires displayed wider CDR3 length ranges than the HIV repertoires.

The authors ran the immunoSEQ assay, v3.0, at survey level. Using immunoSEQ multiplex PCR, the repertoire was profiled, and TCRdb retains in-frame clones only, with some absent. The sample contains fewer than 20,000 clones, around four fifths of which appear only once. A remark on this clone: Antigen: not known.

The CDR3 totals 15 residues. V lost 1 base and J 2 bases, leaving 11 bases between the germline ends. CDR1 SGDLS and CDR2 YYNGEE come from the germline V gene. This chain links TRBV9 with TRBJ2-3; either TRBD1 or TRBD2 may fit D (6 bases each). The sequences come from unsorted PBMCs, collected 0.3 years after starting antiretroviral therapy. The TCR was taken from a woman between 50 and 59 years old with HIV. The CDR3: CASSVRGTLTDTQYF. The CDR3, as DNA: TGTGCCAGCAGCGTACGGGGGACACTCACAGATACGCAGTATTTT.